This TCR beta chain was sequenced for a study of T cells in Graves' hyperthyroidism and ophthalmopathy. Whole-study findings and limits: Ophthalmopathy was separated from stable hyperthyroidism by a 13 V-J model.

Remarks on this clonotype: Its antigen is undetermined.

TCR beta CDR3 sequences were amplified from RNA transcripts. HTBI primers were the set used in a first-round RT-PCR of the TCR CDR3. TCRdb reanalysed the multiplex PCR reads using MiXCR and keeps one entry per CDR3 protein. The repertoire holds approximately 300,000 distinct CDR3 sequences, with approximately 17% as singletons. The V gene end was trimmed by 4 bases and the J gene end by 4 bases; junction bases not matched to a gene: 3. Germline V CDR1 and CDR2: SGHRS, YFSETQ. This CDR3 comprises 15 residues. Hyperthyroidism patients were newly diagnosed, had disease duration under 2 months, and were aged 18 to 65 years. Uncontrolled infection, other autoimmune disease, pregnancy or lactation barred patients from enrollment. Out of 10 ml of fresh peripheral blood came the PBMCs.

Sample: blood. This clonotype was sampled from a man aged 30 to 39 with Graves' hyperthyroidism. The chain has TRBV5-1 and TRBJ2-2; 11 bases map to TRBD2. CDR3 loop: CASSIGTSGTGELFF. The CDR3 nucleotides are TGCGCCAGCAGCATCGGGACTAGCGGCACCGGGGAGCTGTTTTTT.